This T cell receptor (beta chain) was identified in a study of regulatory T cells in long-lasting Graves disease. On the study more broadly: Antithyroid drugs had been taken under 3 months by newly diagnosed Graves' patients.

Time point specified: newly diagnosed GD, antithyroid drugs for less than 3 months. The TCR library was prepared using RNA isolated from PBMCs. Trimming cost V 2 bases and J 4 bases, with 9 bases left between them. Germline loops: CDR1 GTSNPN, CDR2 SVGIG (reference sequence). There are 13 residues in the CDR3. Arm-PCR of CDR3 regions and iRepertoire HTBI primers were used to build TCR beta libraries. Source study methods: Spanning all samples, the identified segments comprised approximately 60 TRBV and around 13 TRBJ. TCRdb fed the multiplex PCR reads into MiXCR, producing one record per CDR3 protein. The V and J calls were determined by TCRdb, not by the authors. The table has about 520,000 distinct CDR3 sequences, 12% seen once; the top ten hold roughly 8.2%. The study's findings and limits: Favored usage of TRBV28, TRBJ1-2 and TRBJ2-5 was recorded in persistent disease.

There are many counts of this clonotype. The antigen is not known. The same sample was also used in a study of T cells in Graves' hyperthyroidism and ophthalmopathy. That investigation notes: Most thyroid clonotypes expanded above 0.001 were also detected in blood.

Sequenced here: peripheral blood mononuclear cells (PBMCs), sampled at new diagnosis, from a patient treated with antithyroid drugs. This chain uses TRBV30 with TRBJ1-5; TRBD1 is a possible D gene (6 bases). This sequence originates from a woman aged 25 to 45 with Graves disease. This CDR3 is CAWSRGVNQPQHF. The CDR3 DNA reads as TGTGCCTGGAGTAGGGGGGTGAATCAGCCCCAGCATTTT.